The 15 T cell receptor beta chains listed next were all sequenced from one sample in a study of regulatory T cells in long-lasting Graves disease. Arm-PCR of CDR3 regions with iRepertoire HTBI primers generated TCR beta libraries. TCRdb reanalysed the multiplex PCR reads using MiXCR and keeps one entry per CDR3 protein. Among around 250,000 distinct CDR3 sequences listed, 20% to 25% were seen once. The time point: newly diagnosed GD, antithyroid drugs for less than 3 months. PBMC RNA was the source of the TCR library. Source: peripheral blood mononuclear cells (PBMCs), taken at new diagnosis, from a patient treated with antithyroid drugs. Receptors were obtained from a female donor with Graves disease.

This clonotype was recorded many times. This sequence joins TRBV7-2 and TRBJ2-1; unclear D gene. The germline V gene has CDR1 SGHTA and CDR2 FQGNSA. This CDR3 has 16 amino acids. Trimming took off 2 bases at V and 1 base at J, with 12 bases between the two ends. The CDR3 DNA is TGTGCCAGCAGCTTATCGGTCCCGGTATCCTACAATGAGCAGTTCTTC. It is translated as CASSLSVPVSYNEQFF.

Many counts were recorded for this clonotype. The chain joins TRBV12-3 or TRBV12-4 to TRBJ2-5; D gene uncertain. The germline V and J ends were trimmed by 4 bases and 5 bases, with 23 bases remaining between them. The CDR3 is 17 amino acids. In DNA, the CDR3 is TGTGCCAGCAGTTCACCCGTTATTTGGGGTGGGGATGAGACCCAGTACTTC. Residues: CASSSPVIWGGDETQYF.

Ten or more counts support this clonotype. V usage is TRBV13 and J usage is TRBJ1-1, with a tentative D call TRBD1 (5 bases). The germline V gene has CDR1 PRHDT and CDR2 FYEKMQ (reference sequence). With 5 bases removed from V and 3 bases from J, the gap between germline ends came to 13 bases. CDR3 length: 14 amino acids. This CDR3 is CASSRGQGDTEAFF. CDR3 coding DNA: TGTGCCAGCAGCCGGGGCCAAGGGGACACTGAAGCTTTCTTT.

This clonotype was recorded at least ten times. The CDR3 DNA is TGTGCCTGGGGGGGGAGCGGTGAGCAGTACTTC. Its protein is CAWGGSGEQYF. The chain combines TRBV30 with TRBJ2-7, with D possibly being TRBD2 (6 bases). Trimming took off 5 bases at V and 7 bases at J, with 12 bases between the two ends. The CDR3 has 11 residues. Germline V gene lookup returns CDR1 GTSNPN and CDR2 SVGIG (reference sequence).

This clonotype was counted at least ten times. At one of its ends the junction is not consistent with the germline gene, which may arise from a read error. The chain has TRBV7-2 and TRBJ1-1; D not resolved. Germline-derived CDR1 and CDR2 are SGHTA and FQGNSA. This CDR3 region has 11 residues. The CDR3: CASRQNTEAFF. The CDR3 nucleotides read TGCGCCAGCAGACAAAACACTGAAGCTTTCTTT.

This chain connects TRBV3-2 to TRBJ1-1; the D call TRBD1 from the table was never checked on the DNA. TRBV3-2 is a listed pseudogene. This CDR3 has 15 amino acids. CDR3 region: CASSQDSGADTEAFF. For the CDR3, the DNA is TGTGCCAGCAGCCAAGATTCAGGGGCGGACACTGAAGCTTTCTTT.

The chain uses TRBV5-4 and TRBJ2-1; 8 bases are a match to TRBD2. After removal of 0 bases from V and 8 bases from J, the junction contained 13 bases not matched to a gene. CDR1 and CDR2 (germline): SGHNT, YYREEE (reference sequence). This CDR3 spans 17 amino acids. The CDR3 region is CASSLEVGGAYIYEQFF. DNA of the CDR3: TGTGCCAGCAGCTTGGAAGTCGGGGGGGCCTATATCTATGAGCAGTTCTTC.

The chain carries TRBV10-3 and TRBJ2-3; D is ambiguous. There are 11 residues in the CDR3. Germline V CDR1 and CDR2: ENHRY, SYGVKD. V lost 1 base and J 5 bases, leaving 1 base between the germline ends. The CDR3 reads CAISELDTQYF. The CDR3 DNA reads as TGTGCCATCAGTGAGTTAGATACGCAGTATTTT.

As concerns this clonotype: A much larger clone differs by one base, so this may be a read error. Here the CDR3 omits its conserved ending phenylalanine or tryptophan, so a read error is the likely source. This chain links TRBV20-1 with TRBJ2-2, with D hard to call. Germline-derived CDR1 and CDR2 are DFQATT and SNEGSKA (reference sequence). Deletions cut 6 bases from V and 2 bases from J, with 16 bases between. CDR3 size: 15 residues. DNA for the CDR3: TGCAGTGCCACCCGGCATGGGGTAAACACCGGGGAGCTGTTTCTT. Translation: CSATRHGVNTGELFL.

Of note for this clonotype: This may be a read error, as it is one base from a much larger clone. The CDR3 loop reads CSGYGRANTEAFF. Written as DNA, the CDR3 is TGCAGCGGCTATGGCAGGGCGAACACTGAAGCTTTCTTT. The chain carries TRBV29-1 and TRBJ1-1; possibly TRBD1 for D (5 bases). CDR1 and CDR2 (germline): SQVTM, ANQGSEA. Deletions cut 7 bases from V and 1 base from J, with 13 bases between. The CDR3 runs 13 residues.

At least ten counts were recorded for this clonotype. The chain employs TRBV18 and TRBJ2-3; the D is unclear. Per the germline V gene, CDR1 is KGHSH and CDR2 is LQKENI. This CDR3 is built from 13 residues. The germline V and J ends were trimmed by 2 bases and 8 bases, with 11 bases remaining between them. The CDR3 sequence: CASSPESGSTQYF. In DNA, the CDR3 is TGTGCCAGCTCACCAGAAAGTGGGTCTACGCAGTATTTT.

Only a few counts were recorded for this clonotype. A much larger clone lies one base from this, so it may be a read error. The rearrangement joins TRBV6-5 to TRBJ2-7; no reliable D call. This CDR3 has 17 residues. CDR1 is MNHEY and CDR2 is SVGAGI in the germline V gene. In DNA, the CDR3 is TGTGCCGGCAGCTACGTTCGTTCGGCAGAGTTCACCTACGAGCAGTACTTC. Translating gives CAGSYVRSAEFTYEQYF.

This rearrangement joins TRBV9 to TRBJ1-6; D remains ambiguous. Trimming removed 4 bases at V and 7 bases at J, with 12 bases between. CDR1 and CDR2 from the germline V gene are SGDLS and YYNGEE. The CDR3 loop spans 14 amino acids. CDR3 bases: TGTGCCAGCAGCACCCGGGCCGTCAATTCACCCCTCCACTTT. It specifies CASSTRAVNSPLHF.

This clonotype was seen more than once but under ten times. This chain uses TRBV20-1 with TRBJ2-2; D is possibly TRBD2 (6 bases). The CDR3 totals 14 residues. Germline CDR1 reads DFQATT; CDR2 reads SNEGSKA (reference sequence). The V and J ends lost 6 bases and 5 bases respectively, with 16 bases between them. The DNA of the CDR3 is TGCAGTGCCAGTCGACTAGGTGGAACCGGGGAGCTGTTTTTT. Protein product: CSASRLGGTGELFF.

J is TRBJ2-2 and V is TRBV12-3 or TRBV12-4, with no clear D. The CDR3 loop spans 11 amino acids. Trimming shortened V by 7 bases and J by 7 bases, and 7 bases separated the two germline ends. CDR3 sequence reads: CASNLGGELFF. CDR3 bases: TGTGCCAGCAACTTGGGCGGGGAGCTGTTTTTT.